Below are 19 T cell receptor beta chains sequenced from a single sample in a study of CD8 T cells in ankylosing spondylitis. Their recognized antigens are unknown. Study-level findings and limits: In ankylosing spondylitis blood, a motif of fewer than 10 highly homologous TCR beta variants appeared characteristic.

TCRdb used MiXCR to reprocess the 5' RACE reads, holding one entry per CDR3 protein. The data contain around 450,000 distinct CDR3 sequences, 26% of them singletons. Sequenced: blood, either unsorted or a sorted T cell fraction (not recorded which). The receptor set was obtained from a male donor with ankylosing spondylitis.

The chain uses TRBV10-3 and TRBJ2-1; perhaps D is TRBD1 or TRBD2 (5 bases each). There are 15 residues in the CDR3. V shed 7 bases and J shed 4 bases, with 17 bases lying between them. Germline lookup yields CDR1 ENHRY and CDR2 SYGVKD. In DNA, the CDR3 is TGTGCCATCAACCCGGGGCCTAGCAGGTACAATGAGCAGTTCTTC. Encoded protein: CAINPGPSRYNEQFF.

The chain couples TRBV24-1 to TRBJ2-3, with 10 bases identical to TRBD1. The V and J ends lost 9 bases and 2 bases, in that order; junction bases with no gene match: 4. The CDR3 covers 14 residues. Germline V gene data show CDR1 as KGHDR and CDR2 as SFDVKD. CDR3 nucleotides: TGTGCCACCGGACAGGGGGGCCCCACAGATACGCAGTATTTT. It codes for CATGQGGPTDTQYF.

This chain connects TRBV7-2 to TRBJ2-1, with TRBD2 as a possible D gene (5 bases). Per the germline V gene, CDR1 is SGHTA and CDR2 is FQGNSA. The V end was cut by 5 bases, the J end by 0 bases, with 14 bases between. This CDR3 region has 16 residues. Here the CDR3 DNA reads TGTGCCAGCAGCCCGCAGCAGCGGACCTCCTACAATGAGCAGTTCTTC. This encodes CASSPQQRTSYNEQFF.

The chain uses TRBV5-5 and TRBJ1-1; D gene uncertain. The CDR3 extends over 14 amino acids. V lost 0 bases, J lost 4 bases, and 10 bases lay in between. Germline CDR1 SGHKS, CDR2 YYEKEE (reference sequence). The CDR3 nucleotides are TGTGCCAGCAGCTTGGGGGTAGGAGGCACTGAAGCTTTCTTT. Residues: CASSLGVGGTEAFF.

The chain uses TRBV5-1 and TRBJ2-1, with TRBD1 as a possible D gene (6 bases). Trimming pared 3 bases from V and 3 bases from J, leaving 13 bases between. The CDR3 sequence is 15 residues long. Germline lookup yields CDR1 SGHRS and CDR2 YFSETQ. CDR3 sequence: CASSSTYRVYNEQFF. CDR3 bases: TGCGCCAGCAGCTCAACTTACAGGGTCTACAATGAGCAGTTCTTC.

This rearrangement joins TRBV12-3 or TRBV12-4 to TRBJ2-1; maybe TRBD2 (5 bases). The CDR3 covers 14 residues. Trimming shortened V by 4 bases and J by 8 bases, and 15 bases separated the two germline ends. This CDR3 is CASSYPRTLDEQFF. As DNA, the CDR3 is TGTGCCAGCAGTTATCCAAGGACTTTGGATGAGCAGTTCTTC.

This clonotype turned up a few times. This sequence joins TRBV12-3 or TRBV12-4 and TRBJ2-5; D not resolved. The CDR3 sequence is 13 residues long. V was pared by 3 bases and J by 2 bases, with 7 bases between. The CDR3 spells CASSFESQETQYF. The CDR3 DNA follows: TGTGCCAGCAGTTTTGAGTCGCAAGAGACCCAGTACTTC.

The V call is TRBV3-1, the J call TRBJ2-7, with 9 bases lining up with TRBD2. The ends lost 1 base at V and 7 bases at J; junction bases unmatched: 11. The CDR3 length is 16 residues. The germline gives CDR1 LGHDT, CDR2 YNNKEL (reference sequence). CDR3 residues: CASSQGLLAGFREQYV. The CDR3 DNA reads as TGTGCCAGCAGCCAAGGGTTACTAGCGGGTTTTCGTGAGCAGTACGTC.

This sequence joins TRBV20-1 and TRBJ2-1; the D gene is possibly TRBD2 (5 bases). The CDR3 has 15 amino acids. Trimming left V 7 bases short and J 0 bases short, with 16 bases between. Germline V gene data show CDR1 as DFQATT and CDR2 as SNEGSKA (reference sequence). Written as DNA, the CDR3 is TGCAGTGTCGGGCGGGTAGCGCCCTCCTACAATGAGCAGTTCTTC. Translation: CSVGRVAPSYNEQFF.

The chain recombines TRBV28 with TRBJ1-6, with D maybe TRBD1 (5 bases). V lost 9 bases and J lost 5, with 14 bases in between. This CDR3 contains 14 residues. Germline CDR1 reads MDHEN; CDR2 reads SYDVKM. CDR3 residues: CASLAGRNNSPLHF. The CDR3 nucleotides read TGTGCCAGTCTTGCAGGGCGGAATAATTCACCCCTCCACTTT.

This clonotype has a single count. The rearrangement joins TRBV15 to TRBJ1-1; D possibly corresponds to TRBD1 (5 bases). The ends were cut back, 3 bases at V and 7 bases at J, with 21 bases in the middle. The CDR3 spans 16 residues. Germline CDR1 is LNHNV and CDR2 is YYDKDF (reference sequence). CDR3 protein: CATSSPMQGNGGEAFF. The CDR3 DNA sequence: TGTGCCACCAGCAGTCCTATGCAGGGAAACGGAGGTGAAGCTTTCTTT.

This clonotype has a count of ten or more. J is TRBJ2-5 and V is TRBV7-2; D perhaps matches TRBD1 (5 bases). CDR3 length equals 15 residues. Between the trimmed V and J ends, which lost 1 base and 10 bases, there was a span of 19 bases. Germline V gene sequence: CDR1 SGHTA, CDR2 FQGNSA. CDR3: CASSLETATLLLQYF. In DNA, the CDR3 is TGTGCCAGCAGCTTAGAGACAGCTACCCTGCTACTCCAGTACTTC.

The chain uses TRBV7-8 and TRBJ2-3; no reliable D call. Between the trimmed V and J ends, which lost 5 bases and 4 bases, there was a span of 16 bases. Per the germline V gene, CDR1 is SGHVS and CDR2 is FQNEAQ. This CDR3 has 15 amino acids. CDR3 residues: CASSLSWVLADTQYF. The CDR3 DNA reads TGTGCCAGCAGCCTAAGCTGGGTTCTCGCAGATACGCAGTATTTT.

The sample holds a few counts of this clonotype. No DNA is shown, since the ends of the CDR3 on it are uncertain; the CDR3 is the one TCRdb lists. The rearrangement links TRBV29-1 to TRBJ2-5. Germline assignment: CDR1 SQVTM and CDR2 ANQGSEA. Counting both end residues, the CDR3 totals 12 amino acids. CDR3 loop: CSVVRFGETQYF.

The V and J genes are TRBV5-1 and TRBJ2-7; possible D gene TRBD2, 6 bases. Germline V lookup: CDR1 SGHRS, CDR2 YFSETQ. V gave up 4 bases and J gave up 0 bases, with 14 bases separating them. There are 15 residues in the CDR3. CDR3 nucleotides: TGCGCCAGCAGCACCGCGGGACCGCTCTCCTACGAGCAGTACTTC. Translated, it gives CASSTAGPLSYEQYF.

This chain joins TRBV10-3 and TRBJ1-2, with a tentative D call TRBD1 (5 bases). V was cut by 6 bases and J by 14 bases, with 28 bases left in between. There are 15 residues in the CDR3. The germline CDR1 and CDR2 sequences are ENHRY and SYGVKD. The CDR3 region has the DNA TGTGCCATCAGGGAACTCGGAGGTACCGCGTCCGGGGGGACCTTC. Its protein product is CAIRELGGTASGGTF.

This clonotype was seen a few times. This chain uses TRBV6-1 with TRBJ2-3; 8 positions agree with TRBD2. The CDR3 length is 19 residues. V shed 7 bases, J shed 2 bases, and the junction held 20 bases outside the gene matches. CDR1 is MNHNS, CDR2 SASEGT, per germline. DNA for the CDR3: TGTGCCAGCACCCTAGGAGGAGCGGGAGAGATTGGGGACACAGATACGCAGTATTTT. Translating gives CASTLGGAGEIGDTDTQYF.

The sample holds a few counts of this clonotype. This sequence joins TRBV20-1 and TRBJ1-2, with D unclear. V was cut by 2 bases and J by 12 bases, with 13 bases left in between. Germline values: CDR1 DFQATT, CDR2 SNEGSKA (reference sequence). The CDR3 extends over 11 amino acids. CDR3 region: CSARWQASHTF. CDR3 nucleotide sequence: TGCAGTGCTAGATGGCAAGCCAGCCACACCTTC.

CDR3 region: CASSLSRDNSPLHF. CDR3 DNA sequence: TGTGCCAGCAGCTTAAGCAGGGATAATTCACCCCTCCACTTT. The chain carries TRBV11-3 and TRBJ1-6; tentatively, D is TRBD1 (5 bases). The CDR3 is 14 residues long. Germline V gives CDR1 SGHNT, CDR2 YENEEA. With 2 bases removed from V and 5 bases from J, the gap between germline ends came to 7 bases.